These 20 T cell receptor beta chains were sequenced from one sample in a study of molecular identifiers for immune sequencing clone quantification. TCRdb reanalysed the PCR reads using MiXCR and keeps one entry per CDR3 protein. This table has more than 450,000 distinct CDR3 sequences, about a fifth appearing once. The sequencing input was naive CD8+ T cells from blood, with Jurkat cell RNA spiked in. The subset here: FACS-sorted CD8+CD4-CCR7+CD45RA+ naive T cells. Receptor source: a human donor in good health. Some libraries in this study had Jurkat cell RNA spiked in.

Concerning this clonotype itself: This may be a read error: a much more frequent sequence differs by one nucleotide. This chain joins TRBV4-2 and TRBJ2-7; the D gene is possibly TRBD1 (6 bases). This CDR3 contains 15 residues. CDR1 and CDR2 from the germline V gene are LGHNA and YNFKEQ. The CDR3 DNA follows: TGTGCCGGCAGCCAAGGCAGGGGCCCTCTGGGGGAGCAGTACTTC. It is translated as CAGSQGRGPLGEQYF.

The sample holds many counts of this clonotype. This CDR3 reads CASSQDLAGQETQYF. The CDR3 coding sequence is TGTGCCAGCAGCCAAGATTTAGCGGGCCAAGAGACCCAGTACTTC. The chain carries TRBV4-2 and TRBJ2-5; 7 positions agree with TRBD2. The CDR3 is 15 residues long. With V trimmed by 0 bases and J by 1 base, 2 bases remained unmatched. Germline V gives CDR1 LGHNA, CDR2 YNFKEQ.

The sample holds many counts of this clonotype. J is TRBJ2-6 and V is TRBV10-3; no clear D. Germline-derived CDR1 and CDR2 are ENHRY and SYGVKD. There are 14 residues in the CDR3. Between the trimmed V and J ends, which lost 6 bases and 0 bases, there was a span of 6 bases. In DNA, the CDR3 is TGTGCCATCAGGCAGACCTCTGGGGCCAACGTCCTGACTTTC. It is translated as CAIRQTSGANVLTF.

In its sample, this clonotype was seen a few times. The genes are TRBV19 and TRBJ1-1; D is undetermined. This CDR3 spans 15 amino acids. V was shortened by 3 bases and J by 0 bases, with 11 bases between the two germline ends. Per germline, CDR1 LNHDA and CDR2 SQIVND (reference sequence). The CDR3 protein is CASSIGDDMNTEAFF. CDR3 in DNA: TGTGCCAGTAGTATCGGAGACGACATGAACACTGAAGCTTTCTTT.

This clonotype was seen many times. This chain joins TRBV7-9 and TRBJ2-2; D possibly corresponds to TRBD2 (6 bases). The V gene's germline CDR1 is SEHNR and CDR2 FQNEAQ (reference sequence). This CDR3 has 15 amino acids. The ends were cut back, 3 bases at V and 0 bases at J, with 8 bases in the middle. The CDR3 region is CASSFLATNTGELFF. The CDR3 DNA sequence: TGTGCCAGCAGCTTCCTAGCGACGAACACCGGGGAGCTGTTTTTT.

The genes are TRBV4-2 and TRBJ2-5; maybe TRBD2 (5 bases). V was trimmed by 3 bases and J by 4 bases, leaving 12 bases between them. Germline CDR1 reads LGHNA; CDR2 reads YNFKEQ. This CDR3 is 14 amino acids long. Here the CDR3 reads CASSQDHRGETQYF. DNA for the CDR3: TGTGCCAGCAGCCAGGACCACCGGGGAGAGACCCAGTACTTC.

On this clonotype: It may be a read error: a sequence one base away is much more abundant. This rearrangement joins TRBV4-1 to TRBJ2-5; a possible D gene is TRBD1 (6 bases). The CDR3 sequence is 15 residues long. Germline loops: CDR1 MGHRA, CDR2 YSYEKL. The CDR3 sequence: CSSSQGATGGETQYF. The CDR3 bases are TGCTCCAGCAGCCAAGGCGCGACAGGAGGAGAGACCCAGTACTTC.

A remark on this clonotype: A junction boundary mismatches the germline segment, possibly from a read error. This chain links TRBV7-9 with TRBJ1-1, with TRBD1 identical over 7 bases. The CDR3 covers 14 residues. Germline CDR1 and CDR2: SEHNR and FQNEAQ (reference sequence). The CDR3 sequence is CASSFQGGNTEDFF. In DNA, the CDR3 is TGTGCCAGCAGCTTTCAGGGGGGGAACACTGAAGATTTCTTT.

The CDR3 sequence is CASSIFPPNDREWLTF. In DNA form, the CDR3 reads TGTGCCAGTAGTATTTTCCCCCCCAACGACAGGGAGTGGCTCACCTTC. J is TRBJ1-2 and V is TRBV19; 7 bases align to TRBD1. CDR1 and CDR2 (germline): LNHDA, SQIVND (reference sequence). The CDR3 runs to 16 residues. J gave up 13 bases and V 3 bases, and 20 bases lay outside the gene matches. The variable domain in full, completed from reference TRBV19 and TRBJ1-2, reads DGGITQSPKYLFRKEGQNVTLSCEQNLNHDAMYWYRQDPGQGLRLIYYSQIVNDFQKGDIAEGYSVSREKKESFPLTVTSAQKNPTAFYLCASSIFPPNDREWLTFGSGTRLTVV.

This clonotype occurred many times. CDR3 nucleotides: TGTGCCAGCAGCCCCGGAGGGCACTACGAGCAGTACTTC. It encodes CASSPGGHYEQYF. J is TRBJ2-7 and V is TRBV7-9; D might be TRBD2 (6 bases). The CDR3 covers 13 residues. Trimming cost V 5 bases and J 3 bases, with 11 bases left between them. The germline V gene encodes CDR1 SEHNR and CDR2 FQNEAQ (reference sequence).

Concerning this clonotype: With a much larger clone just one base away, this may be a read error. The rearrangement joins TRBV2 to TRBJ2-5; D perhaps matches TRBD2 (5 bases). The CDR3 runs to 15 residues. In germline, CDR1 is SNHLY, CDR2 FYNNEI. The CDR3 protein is CASSGPDALGEIQYF. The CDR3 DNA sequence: TGTGCCAGCAGTGGGCCCGACGCACTAGGAGAGATCCAGTACTTC.

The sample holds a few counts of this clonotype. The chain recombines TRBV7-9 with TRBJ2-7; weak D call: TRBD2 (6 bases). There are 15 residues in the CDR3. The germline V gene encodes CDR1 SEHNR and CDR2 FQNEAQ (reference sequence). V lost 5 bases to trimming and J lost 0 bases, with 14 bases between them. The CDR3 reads CASSPKGEASYEQYF. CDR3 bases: TGTGCCAGCAGCCCAAAAGGGGAGGCCTCCTACGAGCAGTACTTC.

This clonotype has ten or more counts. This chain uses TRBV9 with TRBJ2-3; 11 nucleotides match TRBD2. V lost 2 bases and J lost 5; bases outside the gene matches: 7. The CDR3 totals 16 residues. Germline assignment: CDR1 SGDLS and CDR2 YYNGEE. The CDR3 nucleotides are TGTGCCAGCAGCGTTACTAGCGGGAGTTTAATAGATACGCAGTATTTT. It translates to CASSVTSGSLIDTQYF.

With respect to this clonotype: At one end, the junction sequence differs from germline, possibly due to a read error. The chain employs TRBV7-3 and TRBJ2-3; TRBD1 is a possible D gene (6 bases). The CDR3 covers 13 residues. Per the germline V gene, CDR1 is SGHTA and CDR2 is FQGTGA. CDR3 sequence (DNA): TGTGCCAGCAGCCTACAGGGCACAGGTACGCAGTATTTT. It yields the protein CASSLQGTGTQYF. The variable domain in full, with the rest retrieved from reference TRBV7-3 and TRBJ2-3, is GAGVSQTPSNKVTEKGKYVELRCDPISGHTALYWYRQSLGQGPEFLIYFQGTGAADDSGLPNDRFFAVRPEGSVSTLKIQRTERGDSAVYLCASSLQGTGTQYFGPGTRLTVL.

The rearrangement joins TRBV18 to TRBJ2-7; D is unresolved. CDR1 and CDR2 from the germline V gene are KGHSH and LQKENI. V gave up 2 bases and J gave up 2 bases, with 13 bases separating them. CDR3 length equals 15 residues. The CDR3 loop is CASSPMSGSTYEQYF. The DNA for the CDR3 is TGTGCCAGCTCACCAATGTCGGGTTCAACCTACGAGCAGTACTTC.

In DNA form, the CDR3 reads TGTGCCAGTGGGGTCCTTAGCTCTGGGGCCAACGTCCTGACTTTC. Protein product: CASGVLSSGANVLTF. This sequence joins TRBV19 and TRBJ2-6, with no clear D. V lost 8 bases and J 0 bases, leaving 11 bases between the germline ends. The CDR3 contains 15 residues. Looked up from germline, CDR1 is LNHDA and CDR2 is SQIVND (reference sequence).

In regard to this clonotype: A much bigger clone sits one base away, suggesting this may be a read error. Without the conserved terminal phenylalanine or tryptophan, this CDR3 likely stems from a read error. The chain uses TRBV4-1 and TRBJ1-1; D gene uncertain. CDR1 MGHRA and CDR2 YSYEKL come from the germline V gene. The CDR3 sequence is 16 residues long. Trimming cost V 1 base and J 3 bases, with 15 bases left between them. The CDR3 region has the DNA TGCGCCAGCAGCCAAGCCAGCTATAAGGAGGACACTGAAGCTTTCCTT. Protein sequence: CASSQASYKEDTEAFL.

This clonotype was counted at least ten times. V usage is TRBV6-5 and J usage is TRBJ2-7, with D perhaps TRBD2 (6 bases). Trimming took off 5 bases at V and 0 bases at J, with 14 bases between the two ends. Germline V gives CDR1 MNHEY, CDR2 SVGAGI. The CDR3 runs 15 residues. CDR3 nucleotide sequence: TGTGCCAGCAGTCCTTGGGTCGGGAGCTCCTACGAGCAGTACTTC. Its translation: CASSPWVGSSYEQYF.

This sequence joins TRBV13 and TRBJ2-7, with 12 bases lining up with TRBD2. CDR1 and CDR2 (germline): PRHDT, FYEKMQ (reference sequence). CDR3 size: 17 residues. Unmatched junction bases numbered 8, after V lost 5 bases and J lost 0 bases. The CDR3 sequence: CASSQLAGGLSSYEQYF. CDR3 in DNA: TGTGCCAGCAGCCAACTAGCGGGGGGCCTGAGCTCCTACGAGCAGTACTTC.

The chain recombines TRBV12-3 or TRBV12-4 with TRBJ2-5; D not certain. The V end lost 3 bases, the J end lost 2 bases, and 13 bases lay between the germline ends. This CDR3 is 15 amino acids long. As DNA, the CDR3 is TGTGCCAGCAGTTTCGAATACAGTCTGCAAGAGACCCAGTACTTC. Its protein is CASSFEYSLQETQYF.